Detailed here is one TCR beta chain. What antigen it recognizes has not been identified. No much larger clonotype is one base removed from it; base qualities were not supplied. Trimming takes 1 base from V and 4 bases from J, and the germline ends sit 10 bases apart. From the cysteine through the phenylalanine, the CDR3 covers 14 amino acids. Solely the CDR3 DNA is kept, with 42 bases framed from the first base. The germline V gene supplies CDR1 SGHRS and CDR2 YFSETQ. The sample is drawn from a study of CD8+CD57+ T cells in acquired aplastic anemia (dated by TCRdb to the late 2010s). With respect to the entire study: Extracted DNA from sorted CD4+ and CD8+ cells averaged approximately 3.4 ug, ranging from about 0.2 to 30 ug. Mean read counts for healthy donor samples were around 10 million for CD4+ cells and 11 million to 14 million for CD8+ cells. Overall results and qualifications from the work: Roughly 30 CD8+ CDR3 sequences were found to be shared between patients and controls, but these sequences appeared to be highly expressed in patients and within the immunodominant clones of the patients. Patients and healthy controls showed no significant difference in CD8+ Simpson's diversity (P=0.060).

Genomic DNA served as template for TCR beta VDJ combination and CDR3 sequence profiling. An Illumina HiSeq 2000 was used for TCR repertoire sequencing. The paper's data handling went like this. Repertoires were assessed using TRBV/TRBJ rearrangement plots, CDR3 size and DJ length profiles, and Simpson's diversity index. Whichever DNA sequence was most abundant in the deep sequencing data was defined as the immunodominant clone. CDR3 amino acid sequences were screened for sharing across subjects and were compared with published repertoires and the VDJdb database. TCRdb reran the public reads through fastp at Q25 and MiXCR, keeping productive beta chains. One record per CDR3 amino acid sequence lists the most common genes and DNA. In this record, the V and J calls reflect TCRdb's handling and not the investigators' own analysis. This sample has tens of thousands of distinct CDR3 sequences in its table, and 75% to 85% of those were observed once. The ten largest clones represent 22% of the sample.

The study deep-sequenced TCR repertoires of sorted CD4+ and CD8+ blood T cells from severe aplastic anemia patients and healthy subjects. Ficoll-Paque density gradient centrifugation was used to isolate peripheral blood mononuclear cells. Before DNA extraction, CD4+ and CD8+ T cells were sorted with FACS or magnetic beads. This clonotype was obtained from a human donor in good health, serving as a control. Recombination joined TRBV5-1 with TRBJ2-3; the D gene is unclear. The specimen was sorted CD4+, CD8+, or CD8+CD57+ T cells (not recorded which) from PBMCs. CDR3 protein: CASSLSSNADTQYF. The nucleotide sequence reads TGCGCCAGCAGCTTGTCCAGCAACGCAGATACGCAGTATTTT.